The rows below give T cell receptor beta chains drawn from one sample of a study of blood T cell repertoires in COVID-19. Clones were sequenced by immunoSEQ multiplex PCR, and TCRdb holds only the in-frame ones, with some missing. The sample has approximately 390,000 clones; around 90% are singletons. The sample taken for sequencing was PBMCs or T cells enriched from blood (not recorded which). These receptors were collected from a woman aged 40 to 49 with acute COVID-19. Both conserved end residues are part of each CDR3. D genes are given only for firm matches. Expanded clones are given a class, and other clones once, few, many or no size at all.

j_call,v_call,d_call,clone_size,cdr3_nt,cdr3_aa
TRBJ1-2,TRBV19,NA,once,TGTGCCAGTAGTTGGGACAATGGAATTTATGGCTACACCTTC,CASSWDNGIYGYTF
TRBJ2-1,TRBV14,TRBD2,NA,TGTGCCAGCAGCCGATCGGGACTAGCGGGGGCCCTTGAGCAGTTCTTC,CASSRSGLAGALEQFF
TRBJ1-2,TRBV5-1,NA,NA,TGCGCCAGCAGCTTGGTTGGAGGACTCTTTGGCTACACCTTC,CASSLVGGLFGYTF
TRBJ2-7,TRBV30,TRBD1,NA,TGTGCCTGGAGTGTACCCGCTCCGGGACAGGGTAACGAGCAGTACTTC,CAWSVPAPGQGNEQYF
TRBJ2-1,TRBV13,TRBD2,NA,TGTGCCAGCAGCGCAACTAGCGAGAGCTCCTACAATGAGCAGTTCTTC,CASSATSESSYNEQFF
TRBJ2-1,TRBV5-5,NA,NA,TGTGCCAGCAGCCCATCGCCGCGGGGGCCTCTGGACAATGAGCAGTTCTTC,CASSPSPRGPLDNEQFF
TRBJ1-5,TRBV12-3/TRBV12-4,NA,NA,TGTGCCAGCAGTTTTTCGTTAAATCAGCCCCAGCATTTT,CASSFSLNQPQHF
TRBJ2-7,TRBV25-1,NA,NA,TGTGCCAGCAGTCGGACCGGGAGCTCCTACGAGCAGTACTTC,CASSRTGSSYEQYF
TRBJ2-6,TRBV2,NA,NA,TGTGCCAGCAGTCCTATACTTCAAATAGCGCCTGGGGCCAACGTCCTGACTTTC,CASSPILQIAPGANVLTF
TRBJ2-7,TRBV15,TRBD1,NA,TGTGCCACCAGCAGAGCGGGACAGGGGTACCACGAGCAGTACTTC,CATSRAGQGYHEQYF
TRBJ2-7,TRBV5-4,TRBD1,NA,TGTGCCAGCAGCTCCCCTCGGGACAGCCTTGACTACGAGCAGTACTTC,CASSSPRDSLDYEQYF
TRBJ1-5,TRBV2,NA,NA,TGTGCCAGTGCTGGCCAGGGGTCTTATCAGCCCCAGCATTTT,CASAGQGSYQPQHF
TRBJ2-7,TRBV7-2,NA,NA,TGTGCCAGCAGCCGGGGACAGCGGGACGAGCAGTACTTC,CASSRGQRDEQYF
TRBJ2-7,TRBV3-1/TRBV3-2,TRBD1,once,TGTGCCAGCAGCCTTCTGCCACGGACAGGGATCGACGAGCAGTACTTC,CASSLLPRTGIDEQYF
TRBJ2-5,TRBV12-3/TRBV12-4,NA,NA,TGTGCCAGCAGTTTAGCCCAGGAGACCCAGTACTTC,CASSLAQETQYF
TRBJ1-5,TRBV5-1,NA,once,TGCGCCAGCAGCCTGACAGGTAATCAGCCCCAGCATTTT,CASSLTGNQPQHF
TRBJ2-7,TRBV11-3,NA,NA,TGTGCCAGCAGCTTAGGAGGCTCCTACGAGCAGTACTTC,CASSLGGSYEQYF
TRBJ2-3,TRBV3-1/TRBV3-2,TRBD2,NA,TGTGCCAGCAGCCCCGGGGGGGCCAGGGTAGATACGCAGTATTTT,CASSPGGARVDTQYF
TRBJ2-7,TRBV27,NA,NA,TGTGCCAGCAGTTCTTGGTCCGGCGGGGGCTGGGGGGAGCAGTACTTC,CASSSWSGGGWGEQYF
TRBJ2-3,TRBV11-2,NA,NA,TGTGCCAGCAGCTTAGATTACGTCCCGGGTCCAGATACGCAGTATTTT,CASSLDYVPGPDTQYF
TRBJ1-1,TRBV29-1,NA,NA,TGCAGCGTTGATCTTTTGAACACTGAAGCTTTCTTT,CSVDLLNTEAFF
TRBJ2-1,TRBV18,NA,NA,TGTGCCAGCTCACCACAAGCCCCGGGGGACTACAATGAGCAGTTCTTC,CASSPQAPGDYNEQFF
TRBJ2-7,TRBV7-9,NA,NA,TGTGCCAGCAGCCCAAGCAGCGCGGGCGAGCAGTACTTC,CASSPSSAGEQYF
TRBJ1-1,TRBV10-1,NA,once,TGCGCCAGCCGTCTCTTCAGGGGAGCTTTCTTT,CASRLFRGAFF
TRBJ1-2,TRBV6-5,TRBD1,NA,TGTGCCAGCTCGCAGGGGGCGAAGGGCTACACCTTC,CASSQGAKGYTF
TRBJ1-4,TRBV19,NA,NA,TGTGCCAGTAGTATAGCTGCAACTAATGAAAAACTGTTTTTT,CASSIAATNEKLFF
TRBJ2-2,TRBV6-5,NA,once,TGTGCCAGCAGATCAGGGGATTGGACCGGGGAGCTGTTTTTT,CASRSGDWTGELFF
TRBJ1-6,TRBV30,NA,NA,TGTGCCTCCCGAGGACAATTTAATTCACCCCTCCACTTT,CASRGQFNSPLHF
TRBJ2-2,TRBV10-3,TRBD1,NA,TGTGCCATCAGCCTCAACCCGGGACAGTTGATAGTCATGAACACCGGGGAGCTGTTTTTT,CAISLNPGQLIVMNTGELFF
TRBJ2-1,TRBV5-6,NA,NA,TGTGCCAGCAGCTTCAGGGTCGATGAGCAGTTCTTC,CASSFRVDEQFF
TRBJ2-3,TRBV11-2,NA,NA,TGTGCCAGCAGCTCACAGGGACTACACACAGATACGCAGTATTTT,CASSSQGLHTDTQYF
TRBJ1-3,TRBV12-5,TRBD1,NA,TGTGCTAGTGCTAGGACAGGGGGCGCCCAAGGAAACACCATATATTTT,CASARTGGAQGNTIYF